Each of the 7 T cell receptor beta chains below was sequenced from the same sample in a study of shared clonotypes between healthy human individuals. TCRdb keeps only in-frame clones here, not all; method: immunoSEQ multiplex PCR. Of roughly 500,000 clones listed, roughly 78% were seen once; the top ten hold 10% to 15%. Material: PBMCs. The receptors here all came from a woman in her thirties or forties in good health. Some clones in this sample may be carry-over from other donors' samples.

This chain joins TRBV30 and TRBJ2-5, with D uncertain. The J call may be in error: the DNA end matches TRBJ2-7 better. The germline gives CDR1 GTSNPN, CDR2 SVGIG (reference sequence). This CDR3 region has 11 residues. The CDR3 sequence is CAWSGTYEQYF. CDR3 nucleotides: TGTGCCTGGAGTGGGACCTACGAGCAGTACTTC.

This chain uses TRBV7-8 with TRBJ1-1; D gene unclear. This CDR3 region has 15 residues. V was trimmed by 5 bases and J by 1 base, leaving 14 bases between them. Germline assignment: CDR1 SGHVS and CDR2 FQNEAQ. The CDR3 DNA follows: TGTGCCAGCAGCCTGATGATATCCCAGAACACTGAAGCTTTCTTT. As protein: CASSLMISQNTEAFF.

The V and J genes are TRBV4-2 and TRBJ2-5, with TRBD2 identical over 13 bases. The J call could be wrong; TRBJ2-7 is a better fit for the DNA end. CDR3 length equals 17 residues. The germline gives CDR1 LGHNA, CDR2 YNFKEQ. The CDR3 here is CASSQVTSGRAFYEQYF. The CDR3 nucleotides read TGTGCCAGCAGCCAAGTTACTAGCGGGAGGGCCTTCTACGAGCAGTACTTC.

The chain couples TRBV30 to TRBJ1-1; 7 bases fit TRBD1. Trimming removed 1 base from V and 4 bases from J; junction bases left unmatched: 6. The CDR3 is 14 residues long. Germline CDR1 and CDR2: GTSNPN and SVGIG (reference sequence). The CDR3 DNA follows: TGTGCCTGGAGTGAGACAGGGAATCCCACTGAAGCTTTCTTT. This translates into CAWSETGNPTEAFF.

The chain carries TRBV19 and TRBJ1-1, with D hard to call. The V gene lost 3 bases and the J gene lost 0 bases, with 5 bases spanning the gap. Germline V gives CDR1 LNHDA, CDR2 SQIVND (reference sequence). CDR3 size: 13 residues. CDR3 coding DNA: TGTGCCAGTAGTATGCGCTTGAACACTGAAGCTTTCTTT. Its translation is CASSMRLNTEAFF.

This chain uses TRBV2 with TRBJ2-5; 7 bases fit TRBD1. V trimming: 6 bases; J trimming: 5 bases; junction bases outside the gene matches: 15. Germline V lookup: CDR1 SNHLY, CDR2 FYNNEI. This CDR3 region has 16 residues. CDR3 region: CASSLGTAQRWETQYF. CDR3 nucleotide sequence: TGTGCCAGCAGCTTAGGGACAGCCCAGCGGTGGGAGACCCAGTACTTC.

This clone has more than one count but fewer than ten. This chain links TRBV19 with TRBJ1-3; no clear D gene. This CDR3 is built from 15 residues. Trimming removed 2 bases from V and 2 bases from J, with 10 bases in between. Per germline, CDR1 LNHDA and CDR2 SQIVND (reference sequence). This CDR3 is CASSIQAAAGNTIYF. Here the CDR3 DNA reads TGTGCCAGTAGTATACAGGCGGCTGCTGGAAACACCATATATTTT.